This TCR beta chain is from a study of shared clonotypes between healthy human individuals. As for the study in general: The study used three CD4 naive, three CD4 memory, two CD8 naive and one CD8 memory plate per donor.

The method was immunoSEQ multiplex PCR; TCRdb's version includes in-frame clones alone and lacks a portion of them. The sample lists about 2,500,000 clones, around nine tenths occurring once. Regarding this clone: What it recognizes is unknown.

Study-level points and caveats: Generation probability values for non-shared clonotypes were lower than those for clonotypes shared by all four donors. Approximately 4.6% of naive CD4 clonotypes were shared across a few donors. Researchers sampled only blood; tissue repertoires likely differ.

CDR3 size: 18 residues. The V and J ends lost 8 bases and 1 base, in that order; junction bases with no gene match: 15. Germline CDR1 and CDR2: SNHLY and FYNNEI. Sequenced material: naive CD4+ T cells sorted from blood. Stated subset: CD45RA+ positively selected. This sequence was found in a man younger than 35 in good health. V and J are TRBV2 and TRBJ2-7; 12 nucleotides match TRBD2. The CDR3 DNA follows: TGTGCCAGCCGCGATCCTAGCGGGAGGGCTCCTACTTCCTACGAGCAGTACTTC. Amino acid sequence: CASRDPSGRAPTSYEQYF.